The clone carrying this T cell receptor beta chain has more than one count but fewer than ten. CDR3 length: 15 amino acids. Between the trimmed V and J ends, which lost 4 bases and 4 bases, there was a span of 14 bases. The germline V gene has CDR1 PRHDT and CDR2 FYEKMQ (reference sequence). TCRdb analysed the RACE reads with MiXCR anew, one entry per CDR3 protein. Of around 52,000 distinct CDR3 sequences listed, approximately 8.6% were seen once; the top ten hold about an eighth. The source of the sample is a study of human T cells and chemical hapten exposure. Time point given: patch test 1, 2 weeks after DPC sensitization. Treatment here: therapeutic diphenylcyclopropenone sensitization with weekly scalp DPC.

The chain carries TRBV13 and TRBJ1-3; D is uncertain. Sequencing used whole blood, obtained in connection with sensitization to the hapten diphenylcyclopropenone (DPC). The receptor's source is a middle-aged woman with alopecia areata. Some clones in this sample may be carry-over from other donors' samples. The CDR3 sequence: CASSSDAAVGNTIYF. In nucleotides, the CDR3 is TGTGCCAGCAGCTCGGACGCGGCGGTGGGAAACACCATATATTTT. The full variable domain, in which reference TRBV13 and TRBJ1-3 provide the parts outside the CDR3, is AAGVIQSPRHLIKEKRETATLKCYPIPRHDTVYWYQQGPGQDPQFLISFYEKMQSDKGSIPDRFSAQQFSDYHSELNMSSLELGDSALYFCASSSDAAVGNTIYFGEGSWLTVV.